These 26 T cell receptor beta chains came from one sample sequenced in a study of technical replicates of blood from a few donors. Method: immunoSEQ multiplex PCR; TCRdb's copy keeps in-frame clones and lacks some. The sample lists roughly 50,000 clones; 90% to 95% were seen once. Sequenced sample: PBMCs. Every receptor here comes from a human donor in good health. Some clones in this sample may be carry-over from other donors' samples.

Here the CDR3 reads CASSQVGGSPLHF. In DNA, the CDR3 is TGCGCCAGCAGCCAAGTGGGGGGTTCACCCCTCCACTTT. The V gene is TRBV4-1, the J gene TRBJ1-6; TRBD1 might be the D (5 bases). Germline loops: CDR1 MGHRA, CDR2 YSYEKL. V lost 1 base to trimming and J lost 9 bases, with 7 bases between them. The CDR3 consists of 13 residues.

The chain has TRBV5-1 and TRBJ2-3, with no clear D. Germline CDR1 and CDR2: SGHRS and YFSETQ. The CDR3 covers 14 residues. Trimming removed 0 bases from V and 1 base from J, with 6 bases in between. CDR3: CASSLERGTDTQYF. The DNA for the CDR3 is TGCGCCAGCAGCTTGGAACGCGGCACAGATACGCAGTATTTT.

The chain recombines TRBV7-2 with TRBJ2-7; 12 bases align to TRBD2. With 2 bases clipped from V and 7 bases from J, the junction kept 6 bases outside the gene matches. The length of the CDR3 is 15 residues. Germline V lookup: CDR1 SGHTA, CDR2 FQGNSA. CDR3: CASSLTSGGRREQYF. The CDR3 DNA reads as TGTGCCAGCAGCTTAACTAGCGGGGGGAGGAGGGAGCAGTACTTC.

The V call is TRBV5-5, the J call TRBJ1-2; 8 nucleotides line up with TRBD1. Germline V gives CDR1 SGHKS, CDR2 YYEKEE (reference sequence). This CDR3 comprises 15 residues. The V segment lost 4 bases and the J segment 2 bases; nucleotides outside the gene matches: 7. CDR3 coding DNA: TGTGCCAGCAGCCTGGGGACAGGTGGAAACTATGGCTACACCTTC. Residues: CASSLGTGGNYGYTF. Full variable domain (outside the CDR3, taken from reference TRBV5-5 and TRBJ1-2): DAGVTQSPTHLIKTRGQQVTLRCSPISGHKSVSWYQQVLGQGPQFIFQYYEKEERGRGNFPDRFSARQFPNYSSELNVNALLLGDSALYLCASSLGTGGNYGYTFGSGTRLTVV.

This chain uses TRBV27 with TRBJ2-4; 9 bases are a match to TRBD2. The length of the CDR3 is 17 residues. The germline gives CDR1 MNHEY, CDR2 SMNVEV (reference sequence). V was pared by 3 bases and J by 1 base, with 7 bases of the junction left unmatched. The CDR3 protein is CASSFIAGAGAKNIQYF. DNA of the CDR3: TGTGCCAGCAGTTTCATAGCGGGAGCAGGTGCCAAAAACATTCAGTACTTC.

V usage is TRBV7-3 and J usage is TRBJ1-1; TRBD1 might be the D (5 bases). V was pared by 5 bases and J by 5 bases, with 18 bases between. CDR3 length equals 15 residues. Germline V gives CDR1 SGHTA, CDR2 FQGTGA. The CDR3 sequence: CASSLGGARDTEAFF. CDR3 nucleotides: TGTGCCAGCAGCCTGGGCGGGGCCAGGGATACTGAAGCTTTCTTT. Full variable domain (rest looked up from reference TRBV7-3 and TRBJ1-1): GAGVSQTPSNKVTEKGKYVELRCDPISGHTALYWYRQSLGQGPEFLIYFQGTGAADDSGLPNDRFFAVRPEGSVSTLKIQRTERGDSAVYLCASSLGGARDTEAFFGQGTRLTVV.

This rearrangement joins TRBV6-1 to TRBJ2-4, with unresolved D. The CDR3 loop spans 13 amino acids. V was clipped by 1 base and J by 14 bases, with 15 bases between them. Germline CDR1 and CDR2: MNHNS and SASEGT. This CDR3 is CASSEGLVTTEYF. CDR3 coding DNA: TGTGCCAGCAGTGAAGGGCTGGTAACTACTGAGTACTTC.

The gene calls are TRBV9 and TRBJ1-6, with 8 positions matching TRBD1. The germline V gene encodes CDR1 SGDLS and CDR2 YYNGEE. This CDR3 contains 15 residues. The trim removed 4 bases at V and 3 bases at J, leaving 3 bases unmatched. CDR3 bases: TGTGCCAGCAGCTTAGGACAGGGCTATAATTCACCCCTCCACTTT. It yields the protein CASSLGQGYNSPLHF. Full variable domain (remainder filled in from reference TRBV9 and TRBJ1-6): DSGVTQTPKHLITATGQRVTLRCSPRSGDLSVYWYQQSLDQGLQFLIQYYNGEERAKGNILERFSAQQFPDLHSELNLSSLELGDSALYFCASSLGQGYNSPLHFGNGTRLTVT.

V and J are TRBV7-9 and TRBJ1-4; 12 bases align to TRBD1. The V gene's germline CDR1 is SEHNR and CDR2 FQNEAQ (reference sequence). CDR3 size: 16 residues. V dropped 5 bases and J dropped 7; count of bases not matched to a gene: 8. CDR3 DNA: TGTGCCAGCAGCAGAGGGGACAGGGGGCTTGGTGAAAAACTGTTTTTT. It encodes CASSRGDRGLGEKLFF.

This chain uses TRBV27 with TRBJ2-7; 11 bases map to TRBD2. The V gene's germline CDR1 is MNHEY and CDR2 SMNVEV (reference sequence). J was trimmed by 3 bases and V by 9 bases; bases with no gene match: 13. The length of the CDR3 is 16 residues. CDR3 residues: CASVLAGGWTVYEQYF. The CDR3 DNA is TGTGCCAGTGTCCTAGCGGGAGGCTGGACCGTCTACGAGCAGTACTTC.

The chain combines TRBV6-6 with TRBJ1-1; no clear D gene. V shed 2 bases and J shed 1 base, with 8 bases lying between them. The germline V gene encodes CDR1 MNHNY and CDR2 SVGAGI (reference sequence). CDR3 length: 14 amino acids. CDR3 in amino acids: CASSYMRQNTEAFF. In DNA, the CDR3 is TGTGCCAGCAGTTACATGAGGCAGAACACTGAAGCTTTCTTT.

The chain employs TRBV6-5 and TRBJ2-7; 13 positions agree with TRBD2. The CDR3 length is 15 residues. The V segment lost 4 bases and the J segment 4 bases; nucleotides outside the gene matches: 4. Germline assignment: CDR1 MNHEY and CDR2 SVGAGI. CDR3 loop: CASSSGLAGTYEQYF. The DNA of the CDR3 is TGTGCCAGCAGTTCGGGACTAGCGGGAACGTACGAGCAGTACTTC.

This chain joins TRBV5-1 and TRBJ2-1; D gene ambiguous. The CDR3 loop spans 13 amino acids. Per germline, CDR1 SGHRS and CDR2 YFSETQ. V lost 0 bases, J lost 6 bases, and 7 bases lay in between. CDR3 DNA: TGCGCCAGCAGCTTGGAACAGACCAATGAGCAGTTCTTC. This encodes CASSLEQTNEQFF.

V is TRBV30 and J is TRBJ1-4; 7 nucleotides align to TRBD1. The CDR3 covers 15 residues. Per the germline V gene, CDR1 is GTSNPN and CDR2 is SVGIG (reference sequence). Trimming cost V 4 bases and J 5 bases; bases outside gene matches: 10. CDR3 nucleotide sequence: TGTGCCTGGATCCCTAGAGGGGGCTTAAATGAAAAACTGTTTTTT. Protein: CAWIPRGGLNEKLFF.

J is TRBJ1-5 and V is TRBV4-1; D is ambiguous. Germline CDR1 reads MGHRA; CDR2 reads YSYEKL. This CDR3 is built from 15 residues. Trimming shortened V by 4 bases and J by 0 bases, and 10 bases separated the two germline ends. The CDR3 DNA is TGCGCCAGCAGCCTTGAGCAATCTAGCAATCAGCCCCAGCATTTT. Its translation: CASSLEQSSNQPQHF.

The chain carries TRBV4-3 and TRBJ2-1; TRBD2 is a possible D gene (6 bases). This CDR3 comprises 17 residues. V lost 0 bases and J lost 3, with 15 bases in between. Germline lookup yields CDR1 LGHNA and CDR2 YSLEER. The CDR3 sequence is CASSQESSLASYNEQFF. In DNA form, the CDR3 reads TGCGCCAGCAGCCAAGAGTCGAGTCTAGCGAGCTACAATGAGCAGTTCTTC.

The chain links TRBV13 to TRBJ2-7, with 9 bases fitting TRBD1. Germline CDR1 is PRHDT and CDR2 is FYEKMQ (reference sequence). This CDR3 spans 14 amino acids. The V gene end was trimmed by 4 bases and the J gene end by 6 bases; junction bases not matched to a gene: 7. CDR3 residues: CASSSTQGASEQYF. In DNA, the CDR3 is TGTGCCAGCAGCTCAACACAGGGGGCTAGCGAGCAGTACTTC. Together with reference TRBV13 and TRBJ2-7, the CDR3 gives the full variable domain: AAGVIQSPRHLIKEKRETATLKCYPIPRHDTVYWYQQGPGQDPQFLISFYEKMQSDKGSIPDRFSAQQFSDYHSELNMSSLELGDSALYFCASSSTQGASEQYFGPGTRLTVT.

Only one count was recorded for this clone. The chain joins TRBV7-6 to TRBJ2-1, with D possibly being TRBD2 (5 bases). The germline V and J ends were trimmed by 4 bases and 6 bases, with 13 bases remaining between them. The CDR3 length is 14 residues. The germline gives CDR1 SGHVS, CDR2 FNYEAQ. CDR3 DNA sequence: TGTGCCAGCAGCTCAGTCGGACTCGCCAATGAGCAGTTCTTC. Its protein product is CASSSVGLANEQFF.

This chain uses TRBV5-1 with TRBJ1-2; 9 positions match TRBD1. The J segment lost 6 bases and the V segment lost 4 bases, leaving 4 bases of the junction unmatched. The V gene's germline CDR1 is SGHRS and CDR2 YFSETQ. This CDR3 contains 13 residues. CDR3 region: CASSPGTGHGYTF. In DNA form, the CDR3 reads TGCGCCAGCAGCCCTGGGACAGGGCATGGCTACACCTTC.

The chain joins TRBV4-3 to TRBJ2-7; perhaps TRBD1 as D (7 bases). There are 16 residues in the CDR3. The V end lost 0 bases, the J end lost 1 base, and 13 bases lay between the germline ends. In germline, CDR1 is LGHNA, CDR2 YSLEER. The CDR3 sequence: CASSQDHPGGSYEQYF. DNA of the CDR3: TGCGCCAGCAGCCAAGATCACCCAGGGGGGTCCTACGAGCAGTACTTC.

The V call is TRBV10-3, the J call TRBJ2-1; 13 bases line up with TRBD2. In germline, CDR1 is ENHRY, CDR2 SYGVKD. Unmatched junction bases numbered 14, after V lost 5 bases and J lost 4 bases. The CDR3 is made up of 19 amino acids. The CDR3 loop reads CAISSTSGRAPLPYNEQFF. CDR3 sequence (DNA): TGTGCCATCAGTTCAACTAGCGGGAGGGCCCCGCTCCCGTACAATGAGCAGTTCTTC.

This chain uses TRBV7-9 with TRBJ2-1; D might be TRBD1 (5 bases). V shed 1 base and J shed 7 bases, with 11 bases lying between them. CDR3 size: 14 residues. The germline gives CDR1 SEHNR, CDR2 FQNEAQ (reference sequence). DNA for the CDR3: TGTGCCAGCAGCTTAGTTCAGGGTTTGAATGAGCAGTTCTTC. The encoded protein is CASSLVQGLNEQFF.

V gene TRBV4-1 combines with J gene TRBJ2-1; TRBD2 agrees at 7 bases. V dropped 2 bases and J dropped 5; count of bases not matched to a gene: 6. The CDR3 spans 15 residues. Germline CDR1 reads MGHRA; CDR2 reads YSYEKL. This chain's CDR3 is CASSQLGRTHNEQFF. CDR3 coding DNA: TGCGCCAGCAGCCAACTCGGGAGGACCCACAATGAGCAGTTCTTC.

The chain uses TRBV7-2 and TRBJ1-3; 9 bases map to TRBD1. Trimming at V came to 1 base and at J to 7 bases, leaving 8 bases not matched to a gene. The V gene's germline CDR1 is SGHTA and CDR2 FQGNSA. CDR3 size: 16 residues. The CDR3 DNA reads TGTGCCAGCAGCTTAGTGAACAGGGGGCTTTGGAACACCATATATTTT. It is translated as CASSLVNRGLWNTIYF. The complete variable domain, with remaining parts taken from reference TRBV7-2 and TRBJ1-3, reads GAGVSQSPSNKVTEKGKDVELRCDPISGHTALYWYRQSLGQGLEFLIYFQGNSAPDKSGLPSDRFSAERTGGSVSTLTIQRTQQEDSAVYLCASSLVNRGLWNTIYFGEGSWLTVV.

This chain joins TRBV7-9 and TRBJ1-3; no clear D gene. Trimming removed 9 bases at V and 2 bases at J, with 23 bases between. CDR1 is SEHNR and CDR2 is FQNEAQ in the germline V gene (reference sequence). The CDR3 covers 17 residues. The CDR3 coding sequence is TGTGCCAGTCACCGGGATTTAGGAGGAACTACTGGAAACACCATATATTTT. Amino acids: CASHRDLGGTTGNTIYF.

The count of this clone is one. The genes are TRBV4-2 and TRBJ2-3; 10 bases fit TRBD2. Looked up from germline, CDR1 is LGHNA and CDR2 is YNFKEQ. The CDR3 has 15 amino acids. V dropped 0 bases and J dropped 7; count of bases not matched to a gene: 4. The CDR3 loop is CASSQERTSGNTQYF. The CDR3 nucleotides read TGTGCCAGCAGCCAAGAAAGAACTAGCGGGAATACGCAGTATTTT.